This TCR beta chain appears in the sequencing data of a study of T cells in Graves' hyperthyroidism and ophthalmopathy. Germline V gives CDR1 LNHNV, CDR2 YYDKDF (reference sequence). The CDR3 has 16 amino acids. The ends were cut back, 1 base at V and 6 bases at J, with 19 bases in the middle. General observations from the study: Using 13 V-J features, a model discriminated ophthalmopathy from stable hyperthyroidism.

The diagnoses drew upon clinical symptoms, serum thyroxine and TRAb, thyroid ultrasound and orbital computed tomography. The authors took PBMCs from about 9.5 ml fresh peripheral blood. This clonotype has only a few counts. No antigen is known for it. Amplified TCR beta CDR3 regions derived from RNA transcripts. RT-PCR in the first round (using the HTBI primer set) targeted the TCR CDR3. MiXCR, applied by TCRdb to the multiplex PCR reads, yields one record per CDR3 protein. The repertoire consists of around 340,000 distinct CDR3 sequences, with 11% to 15% occurring once and the leading ten covering just under 25%.

This chain connects TRBV15 to TRBJ2-7, with D unresolved. This receptor was obtained from a young woman with Graves' hyperthyroidism. The sample taken for sequencing was blood. CDR3 coding DNA: TGTGCCACCAGCAGAGTTGTAGGCAAGTTATTGGGCGAGCAGTACTTC. Translating it yields CATSRVVGKLLGEQYF.